The 26 T cell receptor beta chains below were found in one sample sequenced in a study of blood T cell repertoires in COVID-19. Generated by immunoSEQ multiplex PCR, the TCRdb table keeps only in-frame clones and is missing some. The table shows 220,000 or so clones, with less than 90% occurring only once. What was sequenced was peripheral blood. These receptor sequences come from a woman aged 60-75 years who had recovered from COVID-19.

The rearrangement joins TRBV27 to TRBJ2-7, with a possible D match to TRBD1 (6 bases). Germline assignment: CDR1 MNHEY and CDR2 SMNVEV (reference sequence). The CDR3 has 13 residues. V was cut by 5 bases and J by 5 bases, with 13 bases left in between. The CDR3 nucleotides read TGTGCCAGCAGTCTTAAACAGGGCAACGAGCAGTACTTC. Residues: CASSLKQGNEQYF.

The V gene is TRBV19, the J gene TRBJ2-3; TRBD2 matches at 8 bases. V was pared by 2 bases and J by 0 bases, with 7 bases of the junction left unmatched. The length of the CDR3 is 17 residues. The germline CDR1 and CDR2 sequences are LNHDA and SQIVND (reference sequence). The CDR3 region is CASSISSTSGSTDTQYF. CDR3 coding DNA: TGTGCCAGTAGTATAAGTAGCACTAGCGGAAGCACAGATACGCAGTATTTT.

The chain carries TRBV9 and TRBJ1-1; no clear D gene. Germline assignment: CDR1 SGDLS and CDR2 YYNGEE. The CDR3 has 12 residues. Trimming pared 7 bases from V and 4 bases from J, leaving 11 bases between. In nucleotides, the CDR3 is TGTGCCAGCGGCCCAAGTTTCACTGAAGCTTTCTTT. The encoded protein is CASGPSFTEAFF. Using reference TRBV9 and TRBJ1-1 for the parts outside the CDR3, the full variable domain is DSGVTQTPKHLITATGQRVTLRCSPRSGDLSVYWYQQSLDQGLQFLIQYYNGEERAKGNILERFSAQQFPDLHSELNLSSLELGDSALYFCASGPSFTEAFFGQGTRLTVV.

The chain recombines TRBV9 with TRBJ2-3, with 7 bases identical to TRBD2. Trimming removed 4 bases from V and 6 bases from J; junction bases left unmatched: 8. Looked up from germline, CDR1 is SGDLS and CDR2 is YYNGEE. The CDR3 runs 14 residues. The CDR3 reads CASSSFGGGDTQYF. CDR3 bases: TGTGCCAGCAGCTCCTTTGGGGGAGGGGATACGCAGTATTTT.

V and J are TRBV9 and TRBJ1-2; D remains ambiguous. This CDR3 is 12 amino acids long. Trimming shortened V by 0 bases and J by 6 bases, and 6 bases separated the two germline ends. The germline gives CDR1 SGDLS, CDR2 YYNGEE. The CDR3 is CASSVGGDGYTF. The DNA for the CDR3 is TGTGCCAGCAGCGTAGGCGGGGATGGCTACACCTTC.

This chain connects TRBV9 to TRBJ1-4, with D perhaps TRBD1 (5 bases). With 0 bases removed from V and 4 bases from J, the gap between germline ends came to 10 bases. This CDR3 comprises 15 residues. The germline V gene encodes CDR1 SGDLS and CDR2 YYNGEE. CDR3 DNA sequence: TGTGCCAGCAGCGTAGCTACGACAGATAATGAAAAACTGTTTTTT. It specifies CASSVATTDNEKLFF.

The chain uses TRBV20-1 and TRBJ2-1; perhaps TRBD2 as D (6 bases). Trimming removed 3 bases at V and 1 base at J, with 10 bases between. The CDR3 contains 14 residues. The germline V gene has CDR1 DFQATT and CDR2 SNEGSKA (reference sequence). The CDR3 loop is CSASMAGSYNEQFF. CDR3 DNA: TGCAGTGCTAGTATGGCGGGGTCCTACAATGAGCAGTTCTTC.

The V call is TRBV12-3 or TRBV12-4, the J call TRBJ2-1, with 7 bases fitting TRBD1. CDR3 length equals 13 residues. The trim removed 2 bases at V and 7 bases at J, leaving 2 bases unmatched. The CDR3 region is CASSLTRGNEQFF. DNA for the CDR3: TGTGCCAGCAGTTTAACCAGGGGGAATGAGCAGTTCTTC.

The DNA of the CDR3 is TGTGCCAGTACCATGGGAGGGAATAGCAATCAGCCCCAGCATTTT. Translation gives CASTMGGNSNQPQHF. V usage is TRBV19 and J usage is TRBJ1-5; D uncertain. This CDR3 is 15 amino acids long. The V end was cut by 7 bases, the J end by 0 bases, with 13 bases between. Per germline, CDR1 LNHDA and CDR2 SQIVND (reference sequence).

The genes are TRBV6-6 and TRBJ1-5; D not resolved. V was clipped by 3 bases and J by 0 bases, with 6 bases between them. CDR1 is MNHNY and CDR2 is SVGAGI in the germline V gene (reference sequence). The CDR3 has 14 amino acids. CDR3 coding DNA: TGTGCCAGCAGTTATCGCGATAGCAATCAGCCCCAGCATTTT. Translation gives CASSYRDSNQPQHF.

The rearrangement joins TRBV19 to TRBJ1-5; D not resolved. CDR3 length equals 13 residues. Per the germline V gene, CDR1 is LNHDA and CDR2 is SQIVND (reference sequence). V was pared by 7 bases and J by 6 bases, with 13 bases between. DNA for the CDR3: TGTGCCAGTAATGAGGGATCGGGTCAGCCCCAGCATTTT. Amino acid sequence: CASNEGSGQPQHF.

This sequence joins TRBV7-8 and TRBJ2-3; 10 bases are shared with TRBD2. From germline, CDR1 is SGHVS and CDR2 FQNEAQ. The CDR3 extends over 14 amino acids. J was trimmed by 10 bases and V by 7 bases; bases with no gene match: 11. CDR3 sequence reads: CASTRAGGRSAQYF. In nucleotides, the CDR3 is TGTGCCAGCACCCGAGCGGGGGGGAGGTCCGCGCAGTATTTT.

The chain joins TRBV2 to TRBJ2-5, with TRBD2 matching 7 bases. J gave up 7 bases and V 3 bases, and 5 bases lay outside the gene matches. This CDR3 region has 13 residues. Germline CDR1 and CDR2: SNHLY and FYNNEI. CDR3 bases: TGTGCCAGCAGTGAGACTAGCTTCGGGACCCAGTACTTC. Translated: CASSETSFGTQYF.

This clone has only one observation. This chain joins TRBV6-5 and TRBJ1-4, with D unclear. The CDR3 totals 14 residues. Per the germline V gene, CDR1 is MNHEY and CDR2 is SVGAGI. V lost 6 bases, J lost 4 bases, and 12 bases lay in between. As DNA, the CDR3 is TGTGCCAGCAGCTTCGATGGGCGTAATGAAAAACTGTTTTTT. Protein sequence: CASSFDGRNEKLFF.

The chain has TRBV7-6 and TRBJ2-1, with D possibly being TRBD2 (6 bases). The germline CDR1 and CDR2 sequences are SGHVS and FNYEAQ. Trimming took off 4 bases at V and 4 bases at J, with 11 bases between the two ends. This CDR3 contains 14 residues. Here the CDR3 reads CASSSTGEYNEQFF. The CDR3 DNA sequence: TGTGCCAGCAGCTCGACGGGGGAGTACAATGAGCAGTTCTTC.

This clone was observed a handful of times. The V gene is TRBV5-1, the J gene TRBJ2-7; D gene uncertain. The germline V gene encodes CDR1 SGHRS and CDR2 YFSETQ. Trimming left V 0 bases short and J 0 bases short, with 7 bases between. The CDR3 extends over 14 amino acids. The CDR3 bases are TGCGCCAGCAGCTTGGACAGTTTCTCCTACGAGCAGTACTTC. Translation gives CASSLDSFSYEQYF.

This chain links TRBV3-1 (or the pseudogene TRBV3-2) with TRBJ2-1; 10 nucleotides align to TRBD2. This CDR3 has 14 amino acids. V was pared by 4 bases and J by 9 bases, with 6 bases of the junction left unmatched. Germline V lookup: CDR1 LGHDT, CDR2 YNNKEL (reference sequence). CDR3 sequence: CASSPSGGAGEQFF. CDR3 bases: TGTGCCAGCAGCCCCAGCGGGGGGGCAGGTGAGCAGTTCTTC.

This chain links TRBV4-1 with TRBJ1-3, with 7 bases identical to TRBD1. The CDR3 totals 18 residues. V dropped 1 base and J dropped 5; count of bases not matched to a gene: 14. Germline V gene sequence: CDR1 MGHRA, CDR2 YSYEKL. The DNA of the CDR3 is TGCGCCAGCAGCCAAGGACGAGTCGGGGGACAGCAGCGAAACACCATATATTTT. It codes for CASSQGRVGGQQRNTIYF.

The chain combines TRBV9 with TRBJ2-7; 7 nucleotides align to TRBD1. Germline V gives CDR1 SGDLS, CDR2 YYNGEE. This CDR3 has 15 amino acids. V was clipped by 4 bases and J by 6 bases; unmatched bases: 13. The CDR3 loop reads CASSTGDTHPGEQYF. CDR3 sequence (DNA): TGTGCCAGCAGCACAGGGGACACCCACCCGGGCGAGCAGTACTTC.

This clone was found a few times. The V and J genes are TRBV29-1 and TRBJ1-1; D gene uncertain. CDR3 length: 8 residues. Germline V gives CDR1 SQVTM, CDR2 ANQGSEA. V gave up 7 bases and J gave up 7 bases, with 4 bases separating them. Here the CDR3 DNA reads TGCAGCGCCGGTGAAGCTTTCTTT. This sequence encodes CSAGEAFF.

This clone was seen only once. CDR3 in DNA: TGCGCCAGCAGCGTTAGCGGGCAGAACACCGGGGAGCTGTTTTTT. Translating it yields CASSVSGQNTGELFF. The chain couples TRBV5-1 to TRBJ2-2, with 7 bases that match TRBD2. Germline V gene data show CDR1 as SGHRS and CDR2 as YFSETQ. Germline trimming cut 4 bases from V and 1 base from J; bases unmatched to any gene: 4. The CDR3 has 15 residues. The whole variable domain, filled in from reference TRBV5-1 and TRBJ2-2, reads KAGVTQTPRYLIKTRGQQVTLSCSPISGHRSVSWYQQTPGQGLQFLFEYFSETQRNKGNFPGRFSGRQFSNSRSEMNVSTLELGDSALYLCASSVSGQNTGELFFGEGSRLTVL.

This clone showed up just a few times. The chain carries TRBV3-1 (or the pseudogene TRBV3-2) and TRBJ1-1; 7 bases are shared with TRBD1. Germline V lookup: CDR1 LGHDT, CDR2 YNNKEL (reference sequence). The CDR3 consists of 16 residues. With V trimmed by 2 bases and J by 3 bases, 9 bases remained unmatched. For the CDR3, the DNA is TGTGCCAGCAGCCAAATAGACAGGGATTCGGACACTGAAGCTTTCTTT. It encodes CASSQIDRDSDTEAFF.

This chain uses TRBV6-5 with TRBJ2-7; 7 bases line up with TRBD1. Trimming took 8 bases from V and 0 from J; bases not matched to a gene: 1. The CDR3 is made up of 12 amino acids. Germline lookup yields CDR1 MNHEY and CDR2 SVGAGI. CDR3 protein: CASWDSSYEQYF. CDR3 nucleotide sequence: TGTGCCAGCTGGGACAGCTCCTACGAGCAGTACTTC.

V gene TRBV7-2 combines with J gene TRBJ2-7; 9 bases map to TRBD2. Germline V lookup: CDR1 SGHTA, CDR2 FQGNSA. Trimming at V came to 5 bases and at J to 2 bases, leaving 10 bases not matched to a gene. This CDR3 is 16 amino acids long. This chain's CDR3 is CASSQLRLAGPYEQYF. CDR3 DNA sequence: TGTGCCAGCAGCCAGCTGCGTCTAGCGGGGCCCTACGAGCAGTACTTC.

This clone was picked up many times. This chain connects TRBV11-3 to TRBJ1-1; unclear D gene. The V gene's germline CDR1 is SGHNT and CDR2 YENEEA. The V end lost 0 bases, the J end lost 6 bases, and 8 bases lay between the germline ends. The CDR3 covers 13 residues. CDR3 nucleotides: TGTGCCAGCAGCTTAGAAGGAGGGTCTGAAGCTTTCTTT. Translated: CASSLEGGSEAFF. The full variable domain, completed using reference TRBV11-3 and TRBJ1-1, is EAGVVQSPRYKIIEKKQPVAFWCNPISGHNTLYWYLQNLGQGPELLIRYENEEAVDDSQLPKDRFSAERLKGVDSTLKIQPAELGDSAVYLCASSLEGGSEAFFGQGTRLTVV.

The chain employs TRBV4-2 and TRBJ1-5; D is ambiguous. Germline assignment: CDR1 LGHNA and CDR2 YNFKEQ. This CDR3 is 16 amino acids long. The V end lost 0 bases, the J end lost 5 bases, and 14 bases lay between the germline ends. This CDR3 reads CASSQDGSVGDQPQHF. The CDR3 coding sequence is TGTGCCAGCAGCCAAGACGGCTCGGTCGGGGATCAGCCCCAGCATTTT.